This T cell receptor beta chain was documented in a study of human T cells and chemical hapten exposure. Across the whole study: A mostly female patient group had alopecia areata, totalis or universalis. Minor volume differences among pooled libraries chiefly drove per-sample TCR yield variation.

After removal of 6 bases from V and 3 bases from J, the junction contained 5 bases not matched to a gene. This CDR3 comprises 13 residues. CDR1 is DFQATT, CDR2 SNEGSKA, per germline (reference sequence). The sample's time point: patch test 1, 2 weeks after DPC sensitization. Treatment meaning: therapeutic diphenylcyclopropenone sensitization with weekly scalp DPC. The total RNA was obtained from whole blood that was not fractionated. TCRdb itself ran the RACE reads through MiXCR, one entry per CDR3 protein. Here the sample spans tens of thousands of distinct CDR3 sequences, around 10% being singletons.

The material was whole blood, obtained in connection with sensitization to the hapten diphenylcyclopropenone (DPC). The chain has TRBV20-1 and TRBJ2-1; 7 positions agree with TRBD2. The sequence derives from a woman aged 45 to 65 with alopecia areata. Some clones in this sample may be carry-over from other donors' samples. The CDR3 nucleotides read TGCAGTGCCCGGGGAGGGTACTACAATGAGCAGTTCTTC. Amino acid sequence: CSARGGYYNEQFF.